Presented here are 8 T cell receptor beta chains from one specimen sequenced in a study of post-analysis software for immune sequencing data. The library was made from cDNA and included unique molecular identifiers. TCRdb analysed the PCR reads with MiXCR anew, one entry per CDR3 protein. The sample yields more than 500,000 distinct CDR3 sequences, around a third seen once. Study observations and caveats: Controls had lower frequencies than patients of about 5 TRBV segments, which included TRBV5-6, TRBV5-1 and TRBV20-1.

No antigens are known for them. Input material: blood. These receptors all come from a girl under 18 with multiple sclerosis.

The rearrangement links TRBV5-1 to TRBJ2-5, with 10 bases fitting TRBD1. The end of the DNA fits TRBJ2-7 better, so the J call may be wrong. CDR3 length: 14 residues. Germline V gene lookup returns CDR1 SGHRS and CDR2 YFSETQ. CDR3 coding DNA: TGCGCCAGCAGCGAGACAGGGGGCTTAGACGAGCAGTACTTC. It specifies CASSETGGLDEQYF.

This sequence joins TRBV15 and TRBJ1-1; D ambiguous. This CDR3 region has 13 residues. V shed 1 base and J shed 5 bases, with 8 bases lying between them. CDR1 is LNHNV, CDR2 YYDKDF, per germline (reference sequence). DNA for the CDR3: TGTGCCACCAGCAGAGGGACGAATACTGAAGCTTTCTTT. Translated, it gives CATSRGTNTEAFF.

The chain is built from TRBV7-9 and TRBJ1-3, with no clear D. The CDR3 runs 15 residues. The V gene's germline CDR1 is SEHNR and CDR2 FQNEAQ (reference sequence). Trimming cost V 5 bases and J 2 bases, with 13 bases left between them. For the CDR3, the DNA is TGTGCCAGCAGCCCCGGGAATCTGGCTGGAAACACCATATATTTT. Translated, it gives CASSPGNLAGNTIYF.

The chain uses TRBV2 and TRBJ2-1; 8 positions match TRBD2. The CDR3 length is 16 residues. The V gene end was trimmed by 6 bases and the J gene end by 7 bases; junction bases not matched to a gene: 14. The germline V gene has CDR1 SNHLY and CDR2 FYNNEI. The CDR3 region has the DNA TGTGCCAGCAGCTTTACCGGGGGGGCCATAGAGAATGAGCAGTTCTTC. It translates to CASSFTGGAIENEQFF.

This clonotype has a handful of counts. The rearrangement joins TRBV20-1 to TRBJ2-3, with D tentatively TRBD1 (6 bases). The germline V gene has CDR1 DFQATT and CDR2 SNEGSKA (reference sequence). CDR3 length: 16 amino acids. The V end lost 3 bases, the J end lost 2 bases, and 18 bases lay between the germline ends. CDR3 region: CSARDGTKGLTDTQYF. Here the CDR3 DNA reads TGCAGTGCTAGGGACGGGACAAAGGGTCTCACAGATACGCAGTATTTT.

The rearrangement uses TRBV10-3 and TRBJ1-1; tentative D call: TRBD1 (6 bases). The germline gives CDR1 ENHRY, CDR2 SYGVKD. This CDR3 region has 13 residues. V lost 8 bases and J 0 bases, leaving 10 bases between the germline ends. This CDR3 reads CAIGGLLNTEAFF. The CDR3 coding sequence is TGTGCCATCGGGGGGCTGTTGAACACTGAAGCTTTCTTT.

In its sample, this clonotype was seen a few times. The chain employs TRBV12-3 or TRBV12-4 and TRBJ1-6, with D tentatively TRBD1 (5 bases). CDR3 length equals 16 residues. V was shortened by 2 bases and J by 7 bases, with 15 bases between the two germline ends. CDR3 sequence (DNA): TGTGCCAGCAGTTTAAATGTGGGACCCACGAATTCACCCCTCCACTTT. It translates to CASSLNVGPTNSPLHF.

At least ten counts were recorded for this clonotype. V gene TRBV20-1 combines with J gene TRBJ1-2; TRBD1 matches 9 bases. Germline V gene sequence: CDR1 DFQATT, CDR2 SNEGSKA (reference sequence). The CDR3 runs 12 residues. With V trimmed by 5 bases and J by 4 bases, 2 bases remained unmatched. CDR3 nucleotides: TGCAGTGCTTCGGACAGGGGCTATGGCTACACCTTC. Protein product: CSASDRGYGYTF.